This T cell receptor (beta chain) was found in a study of OX40 agonist ivuxolimab in advanced cancers. Clones were sequenced by immunoSEQ multiplex PCR, and TCRdb holds only the in-frame ones, with some missing. The sample lists roughly 23,000 clones; around 79% were seen once. V lost 1 base and J lost 7, with 11 bases in between. The CDR3 is 13 amino acids. The germline V gene encodes CDR1 GTSNPN and CDR2 SVGIG (reference sequence). This chain joins TRBV30 and TRBJ1-5, with D possibly being TRBD1 (6 bases). The receptor comes from an adult with an advanced solid tumor such as melanoma, head and neck, liver or kidney cancer. The material was CD4+ or CD8+ T cells sorted from blood, obtained in a trial of the OX40 agonist ivuxolimab. This CDR3 is CAWSEGGTQPQHF. In nucleotides, the CDR3 is TGTGCCTGGAGTGAGGGGGGCACGCAGCCCCAGCATTTT.